The 10 T cell receptor beta chains presented below share a single source sample, sequenced in a study of shared clonotypes between healthy human individuals. The method was immunoSEQ multiplex PCR; TCRdb's version includes in-frame clones alone and lacks a portion of them. The table records about 980,000 clones, approximately 80% of them present only once. Sequenced: memory CD4+ T cells sorted from blood. Subset indicated: CD45RA-negative fraction. All receptors come from a man between 18 and 35 years old in good health.

The chain carries TRBV2 and TRBJ1-1, with a weak D call TRBD1 (5 bases). The CDR3 has 10 amino acids. Trimming cost V 9 bases and J 8 bases, with 10 bases left between them. The germline CDR1 and CDR2 sequences are SNHLY and FYNNEI. In DNA, the CDR3 is TGTGCCAGAGGGGACCTCGAAGCTTTCTTT. Protein product: CARGDLEAFF.

The chain uses TRBV7-8 and TRBJ1-5; 8 positions match TRBD1. With 5 bases clipped from V and 9 bases from J, the junction kept 15 bases outside the gene matches. Germline CDR1 reads SGHVS; CDR2 reads FQNEAQ. The CDR3 is made up of 16 amino acids. The chain's CDR3 is CASSPGQGGMSRPQHF. CDR3 coding DNA: TGTGCCAGCAGCCCAGGACAGGGAGGGATGTCTCGGCCCCAGCATTTT.

Regarding this clone: Other DNA sequences in the sample encode the same CDR3. The rearrangement joins TRBV6-1 to TRBJ2-5; 8 bases fit TRBD1. CDR1 and CDR2 from the germline V gene are MNHNS and SASEGT. Trimming cost V 6 bases and J 4 bases; bases outside gene matches: 1. This CDR3 is built from 12 residues. The chain's CDR3 is CASSDRGETQYF. The CDR3 DNA reads as TGTGCCAGCAGCGACAGGGGAGAGACCCAGTACTTC.

The chain links TRBV6-6 to TRBJ2-1; D unclear. Looked up from germline, CDR1 is MNHNY and CDR2 is SVGAGI (reference sequence). CDR3 size: 13 residues. Trimming removed 7 bases at V and 6 bases at J, with 13 bases between. The CDR3 spells CASNRDNLNEQFF. CDR3 in DNA: TGTGCCAGCAATCGTGACAACCTCAATGAGCAGTTCTTC.

The chain joins TRBV7-8 to TRBJ2-5; tentative D call: TRBD2 (7 bases). The CDR3 runs to 14 residues. The V gene's germline CDR1 is SGHVS and CDR2 FQNEAQ. The V end lost 5 bases, the J end lost 5 bases, and 15 bases lay between the germline ends. CDR3 sequence reads: CASSLRGGLETQYF. DNA for the CDR3: TGTGCCAGCAGCCTTCGCGGGGGCCTGGAGACCCAGTACTTC. The full variable domain, in which reference TRBV7-8 and TRBJ2-5 provide the parts outside the CDR3, is GAGVSQSPRYKVAKRGQDVALRCDPISGHVSLFWYQQALGQGPEFLTYFQNEAQLDKSGLPSDRFFAERPEGSVSTLKIQRTQQEDSAVYLCASSLRGGLETQYFGPGTRLLVL.

V gene TRBV5-1 combines with J gene TRBJ2-3; 8 positions agree with TRBD2. This CDR3 has 16 residues. Trimming removed 1 base from V and 2 bases from J; junction bases left unmatched: 6. Per the germline V gene, CDR1 is SGHRS and CDR2 is YFSETQ. CDR3 residues: CASSLQGLDLTDTQYF. The CDR3 DNA reads TGCGCCAGCAGCTTGCAGGGACTAGACCTCACAGATACGCAGTATTTT.

This clone was seen repeatedly, ten times or more. The CDR3 region is CASSEWRGSSYNEQFF. DNA of the CDR3: TGTGCCAGCAGTGAATGGCGGGGGAGCTCCTACAATGAGCAGTTCTTC. J is TRBJ2-1 and V is TRBV6-1, with 7 bases that match TRBD2. CDR1 is MNHNS, CDR2 SASEGT, per germline. Trimming took 2 bases from V and 0 from J; bases not matched to a gene: 4. This CDR3 has 16 residues.

This clone turned up a few times. The chain links TRBV27 to TRBJ1-2, with 9 bases that match TRBD1. The V gene's germline CDR1 is MNHEY and CDR2 SMNVEV (reference sequence). This CDR3 is built from 13 residues. V lost 2 bases, J lost 8 bases, and 3 bases stayed unmatched. CDR3 protein: CASSLRTGVGYTF. CDR3 coding DNA: TGTGCCAGCAGTTTAAGGACAGGGGTAGGCTACACCTTC.

There are many counts of this clone. The rearrangement joins TRBV25-1 to TRBJ1-2; D might be TRBD1 (5 bases). The CDR3 covers 13 residues. V was pared by 3 bases and J by 13 bases, with 18 bases between. Germline assignment: CDR1 MGHDK and CDR2 SYGVNS. For the CDR3, the DNA is TGTGCCAGCAGTGAGTTCGGGGCAGGCAAGGTCACCTTC. Translated, it gives CASSEFGAGKVTF.

V gene TRBV5-6 combines with J gene TRBJ2-7; 9 bases align to TRBD1. The V gene's germline CDR1 is SGHDT and CDR2 YYEEEE. The ends lost 4 bases at V and 0 bases at J; junction bases unmatched: 11. The CDR3 length is 17 residues. In DNA, the CDR3 is TGTGCCAGCAGCCCACCCTTTCCGGGACAGGGCTCCTACGAGCAGTACTTC. Translation: CASSPPFPGQGSYEQYF. The entire variable domain, with the rest obtained from reference TRBV5-6 and TRBJ2-7, is as follows: DAGVTQSPTHLIKTRGQQVTLRCSPKSGHDTVSWYQQALGQGPQFIFQYYEEEERQRGNFPDRFSGHQFPNYSSELNVNALLLGDSALYLCASSPPFPGQGSYEQYFGPGTRLTVT.